Sequencing of this TCR beta chain was carried out in a study of blood T cell repertoires in COVID-19. Study-level background: Acute-phase and convalescent COVID-19 samples originated in the United States, Italy and Spain.

Germline V gene lookup returns CDR1 MNHNS and CDR2 SASEGT. This CDR3 is 12 amino acids long. Deletions cut 1 base from V and 7 bases from J, with 7 bases between. This clone appeared a single time. Profiling relied on immunoSEQ multiplex PCR, and the TCRdb table lists in-frame clones only, not all of them. The repertoire holds a few hundred thousand clones, with 86% as singletons. The sequence derives from a woman aged 25 to 39 with active or convalescent COVID-19. V gene TRBV6-1 combines with J gene TRBJ1-1; D gene ambiguous. The sample consisted of peripheral blood. In DNA form, the CDR3 reads TGTGCCAGCAGTGAAGAGCACGGTGAAGCTTTCTTT. It translates to CASSEEHGEAFF.